The clone carrying this TCR beta chain was recorded many times. The target antigen is unknown. CDR3 length: 13 amino acids. Germline CDR1 reads SNHLY; CDR2 reads FYNNEI. Trimming took off 1 base at V and 4 bases at J, with 8 bases between the two ends. Having ophthalmopathy, the donors showed moderate-to-severe activity, CAS ≥3 and NOSPECS ≥4, with disease lasting under 3 months. Enrollment excluded any patients with other autoimmune diseases, uncontrolled infections, pregnancy or lactation. Patients were diagnosed from clinical symptoms, serum thyroxine, TRAb, thyroid ultrasound and orbital computed tomography. The data were taken from a study of Graves' ophthalmopathy and Graves' hyperthyroidism. Whole-study results and caveats: For separating ophthalmopathy from stable hyperthyroidism, a 13-signature model gave approximately 90% sensitivity and approximately 80% specificity.

Amplification of the TCR beta CDR3 regions used RNA transcripts (as template). RT-PCR in the first round used HTBI primers; a second-round multiplex PCR followed. TCRdb passed the multiplex PCR reads through MiXCR, listing each CDR3 protein once. The table has approximately 330,000 distinct CDR3 sequences, roughly 16% seen once. Sequences were obtained from peripheral blood. This receptor was obtained from an adult man with Graves' ophthalmopathy. The V call is TRBV2, the J call TRBJ2-7; D gene uncertain. CDR3 nucleotides: TGTGCCAGCAGTGAAGGCCCACAATACGAGCAGTACTTC. Protein: CASSEGPQYEQYF.